These T cell receptor beta chains were read from a single sample in a study of blood T cell repertoires in COVID-19. The method was immunoSEQ multiplex PCR; TCRdb's version includes in-frame clones alone and lacks a portion of them. The repertoire holds 250,000 to 350,000 clones, with 85% to 90% as singletons. The sequenced sample consisted of PBMCs or T cells enriched from blood (not recorded which). The receptors were sampled from a woman aged 18-29 years who had recovered from COVID-19. CDR3s include the opening cysteine and the closing phenylalanine or tryptophan. The order of the fields is D gene, V gene, CDR3 protein. The D gene is left open where the match is weak.

D gene: TRBD1
V gene: TRBV3-1/TRBV3-2
CDR3 protein: CASSPGQGGSYEQYF

D gene: -
V gene: TRBV20-1
CDR3 protein: CSASSSYYGYTF

D gene: -
V gene: TRBV2
CDR3 protein: CASSLRVAPEAFF

D gene: -
V gene: TRBV5-1
CDR3 protein: CASSSIPDSNMNTEAFF

D gene: TRBD1
V gene: TRBV7-6
CDR3 protein: CASSTPDRATGELFF

D gene: TRBD1
V gene: TRBV2
CDR3 protein: CASSERGGEITNEKLFF

D gene: -
V gene: TRBV18
CDR3 protein: CASSPYQNQPQHF

D gene: -
V gene: TRBV7-9
CDR3 protein: CASSLEGVATNEKLFF

D gene: -
V gene: TRBV19
CDR3 protein: CASKVRGENTEAFF

D gene: TRBD1
V gene: TRBV11-2
CDR3 protein: CASSSGATGQSFYGYTF

D gene: TRBD1
V gene: TRBV4-1
CDR3 protein: CASSHIGTGRLFMRVSEAFF

D gene: -
V gene: TRBV11-2
CDR3 protein: CASSLGLDREAFF

D gene: -
V gene: TRBV27
CDR3 protein: CASSLNRVGTEAFF

D gene: -
V gene: TRBV5-1
CDR3 protein: CASSLSPLGGYTF

D gene: -
V gene: TRBV6-8
CDR3 protein: CASRWEGLLDTEAFF

D gene: TRBD2
V gene: TRBV5-4
CDR3 protein: CASSLGLAGEQYF

D gene: TRBD1
V gene: TRBV9
CDR3 protein: CASSKGGVRQNTEAFF

D gene: -
V gene: TRBV27
CDR3 protein: CASSHRGAGTEAFF

D gene: -
V gene: TRBV7-8
CDR3 protein: CASSLDGSRDTGELFF

D gene: -
V gene: TRBV10-3
CDR3 protein: CAISQGQNTGELFF

D gene: -
V gene: TRBV5-1
CDR3 protein: CASSLGRAEAFF

D gene: TRBD1
V gene: TRBV4-1
CDR3 protein: CASSQSHNRGLNQPQHF

D gene: -
V gene: TRBV6-6
CDR3 protein: CASSPEQVGQPQHF

D gene: TRBD1
V gene: TRBV19
CDR3 protein: CASSPTGVLGTQYF

D gene: -
V gene: TRBV28
CDR3 protein: CASSLSHKSYGYTF

D gene: -
V gene: TRBV10-3
CDR3 protein: CAISESRVMNTEAFF

D gene: -
V gene: TRBV7-9
CDR3 protein: CASSLASGELFF

D gene: TRBD1
V gene: TRBV6-5
CDR3 protein: CASRRDRGLGGYTF

D gene: TRBD1
V gene: TRBV7-9
CDR3 protein: CASSLTGGDTQYF

D gene: TRBD1
V gene: TRBV5-1
CDR3 protein: CASSFGQEYTDTQYF

D gene: -
V gene: TRBV20-1
CDR3 protein: CSARQNYGYTF

D gene: TRBD1
V gene: TRBV7-9
CDR3 protein: CASSLESMRGQKAFF

D gene: -
V gene: TRBV30
CDR3 protein: CAWSSQTGIMPQHF

D gene: TRBD2
V gene: TRBV4-1
CDR3 protein: CASSQYGTSGAAYEQYF

D gene: -
V gene: TRBV18
CDR3 protein: CASSPQGSTEAFF

D gene: TRBD1
V gene: TRBV5-4
CDR3 protein: CASSSDRVNSPLHF

D gene: -
V gene: TRBV30
CDR3 protein: CAWSGTGKGEAFF

D gene: TRBD1
V gene: TRBV10-2
CDR3 protein: CASSEHDRVGAKGYTF

D gene: TRBD1
V gene: TRBV24-1
CDR3 protein: CATSDWGQGVENEQFF

D gene: -
V gene: TRBV7-9
CDR3 protein: CASSLVAGYGYTF

D gene: TRBD2
V gene: TRBV24-1
CDR3 protein: CATSALPSAGDTDTQYF

D gene: TRBD2
V gene: TRBV9
CDR3 protein: CASSVVSGGPSYNEQFF

D gene: -
V gene: TRBV6-1
CDR3 protein: CASSEDRAGYQPQHF

D gene: TRBD2
V gene: TRBV24-1
CDR3 protein: CATSSGGLLGTDTQYF